These T cell receptor beta chains were read from a single sample in a study of a mutant IDH1 vaccine in newly diagnosed glioma. TCRdb keeps only in-frame clones here, not all; method: immunoSEQ multiplex PCR. The table has 35,000 to 45,000 clones, 83% seen once. Antigens of these TCRs are unknown. Material: PBMCs, obtained from a glioma patient whose treatment included an IDH1 peptide vaccine. These receptors all stem from a woman aged 45 to 65 with glioma. Both conserved end residues are part of each CDR3. D genes are given only for firm matches. Size is omitted from some rows. Given values are once, few, many or a class for expanded clones.

size,J,D,V,DNA,CDR3
-,TRBJ1-1,-,TRBV6-5,TGTGCCAGCAGTTACTCGAGCCACAGCCCAACTGAAGCTTTCTTT,CASSYSSHSPTEAFF
-,TRBJ2-2,TRBD2,TRBV2,TGTGCCAGCAGTGGTGTGGGAGGGGAGACCACCGGGGAGCTGTTTTTT,CASSGVGGETTGELFF
medium-sized,TRBJ1-5,-,TRBV6-6,TGTGCCAGCACCGTCAGCAATCAGCCCCAGCATTTT,CASTVSNQPQHF
once,TRBJ2-3,-,TRBV6-5,TGTGCCAGCAGTTACTCATGGCAGGGAGCAGATACGCAGTATTTT,CASSYSWQGADTQYF
-,TRBJ2-3,-,TRBV30,TGTGCCTGGAGCTCAAACAGGGCCTCGCAGTATTTT,CAWSSNRASQYF
-,TRBJ1-6,-,TRBV9,TGTGCCAGCAGCCCGAGCGGAAATTCACCCCTCCACTTT,CASSPSGNSPLHF
-,TRBJ2-6,TRBD1,TRBV29-1,TGCAGCGTTTTCCCGGGGACAGCACCCAACGTCCTGACTTTC,CSVFPGTAPNVLTF
-,TRBJ1-6,TRBD1,TRBV6-6,TGTGCCAGCCTCTCAGGGGGCGATTCACCCCTCCACTTT,CASLSGGDSPLHF
-,TRBJ1-1,-,TRBV5-1,TGCGCCAGCAGCTTGGAGGGTGTTAGAACTGAAGCTTTCTTT,CASSLEGVRTEAFF
once,TRBJ1-1,TRBD1,TRBV27,TGTGCCAGCAGGACCCCCGGGACAGGGGACACTGAAGCTTTCTTT,CASRTPGTGDTEAFF
-,TRBJ1-6,TRBD1,TRBV2,TGTGCCAGCAGTGAGGGACAGGATTCACCCCTCCACTTT,CASSEGQDSPLHF
once,TRBJ2-7,TRBD1,TRBV9,TGTGCCAGCAGCGTAGAACAGGGGACCTACGAGCAGTACTTC,CASSVEQGTYEQYF
-,TRBJ1-1,-,TRBV19,TGTGCCAGTACTATGGGTAGGGGAGCCATGAACACTGAAGCTTTCTTT,CASTMGRGAMNTEAFF
-,TRBJ1-1,TRBD1,TRBV4-1,TGCGCCAGCAGCCAGGGTTCAGGGGGGTGGGACACTGAAGCTTTCTTT,CASSQGSGGWDTEAFF
-,TRBJ2-7,TRBD1,TRBV10-3,TGTGCCATCAGTCCGGGACAGGGGGAATACGAGCAGTACTTC,CAISPGQGEYEQYF
-,TRBJ1-6,-,TRBV6-5,TGTGCCAGCAGTTTTGGAGGAGGCGAGGGTTCACCCCTCCACTTT,CASSFGGGEGSPLHF
-,TRBJ2-7,-,TRBV7-6,TGTGCCAGCTCACCCGCCTCAGGCTACGAGCAGTACTTC,CASSPASGYEQYF
-,TRBJ2-2,TRBD1,TRBV23-1,TGCGCCAGCACCGGGACAGGGAACACCGGGGAGCTGTTTTTT,CASTGTGNTGELFF
-,TRBJ1-4,-,TRBV10-3,TGTGCCATCAGTGAGTACAGGGCGGATGAAAAACTGTTTTTT,CAISEYRADEKLFF
few,TRBJ1-1,TRBD1,TRBV4-1,TGCGCCAGCAGCCCCCGGGGTGGTCAGGGGGATAGTATGTGGACTGAAGCTTTCTTT,CASSPRGGQGDSMWTEAFF
-,TRBJ2-7,-,TRBV7-2,TGTGCCAGCAGCTTGGGTCCTGCGGGCTCCTACGAGCAGTACTTC,CASSLGPAGSYEQYF
-,TRBJ1-5,-,TRBV19,TGTGCCAGTAGTCCCGACTCTGGGGACCATCAGCCCCAGCATTTT,CASSPDSGDHQPQHF
-,TRBJ2-7,-,TRBV27,TGTGCCAGCAGTGCCATTCAGGGATACGAGCAGTACTTC,CASSAIQGYEQYF
-,TRBJ2-3,-,TRBV5-1,TGCGCCAGCAGCTTGGAGGTCGGCCATACGCAGTATTTT,CASSLEVGHTQYF
-,TRBJ2-1,-,TRBV15,TGTGCCACCAGCTCAGGCTCCTACAATGAGCAGTTCTTC,CATSSGSYNEQFF
-,TRBJ1-2,-,TRBV4-2,TGTGCCAGCAGCCAAGCTGGGACCATATCTTCGGATGATCATGGCTACACCTTC,CASSQAGTISSDDHGYTF
-,TRBJ1-2,-,TRBV28,TGTGCCAGCAGTTTGAGCACAGTTTACTATGGCTACACCTTC,CASSLSTVYYGYTF
-,TRBJ1-2,-,TRBV7-8,TGTGCCAGCAGCTTAGATTCGGATGGCTACACCTTC,CASSLDSDGYTF
-,TRBJ2-7,-,TRBV7-9,TGTGCCGTTTTTCCCTACGAGCAGTACTTC,CAVFPYEQYF
few,TRBJ1-5,-,TRBV28,TGTGCCAGCAGTTCCTCAGGGAGTAATCAGCCCCAGCATTTT,CASSSSGSNQPQHF
-,TRBJ1-5,-,TRBV6-1,TGTGCCAGCAGAGCCCCCGGCCAGTATGATCAGCCCCAGCATTTT,CASRAPGQYDQPQHF
-,TRBJ1-6,-,TRBV5-1,TGCGCCAGCAGCTTGGAGGCAGCCTATAATTCACCCCTCCACTTT,CASSLEAAYNSPLHF
once,TRBJ1-5,-,TRBV29-1,TGCAGCATCGGGACAACCAGCAATCAGCCCCAGCATTTT,CSIGTTSNQPQHF